A single TCR beta chain is shown here with its context. Its cognate antigen is unknown. These data are taken from a study of T cell responses to AZD1222 COVID-19 vaccine. Profiling relied on immunoSEQ multiplex PCR, and the TCRdb table lists in-frame clones only, not all of them. This sample has roughly 120,000 clones, with approximately 88% found just once. Study results and limitations: After the peak T cell response, and only then, were repertoires sampled. A mostly white British donor set with more females was recruited, and clonal diversity was possibly underestimated.

Looked up from germline, CDR1 is SGHRS and CDR2 is YFSETQ. CDR3 length: 11 amino acids. Trimming took off 4 bases at V and 5 bases at J, with 7 bases between the two ends. The receptor was derived from an adult in good health. The material sequenced was peripheral blood, taken on day 0 of MenACWY control vaccination. The chain combines TRBV5-1 with TRBJ2-7; D ambiguous. The CDR3 loop is CASSGPNEQYF. DNA of the CDR3: TGCGCCAGCAGCGGCCCGAACGAGCAGTACTTC.